This T cell receptor beta chain was captured in a study of shared clonotypes between healthy human individuals. The protocol was immunoSEQ multiplex PCR, while the TCRdb copy is restricted to in-frame clones and leaves out a portion. The table has 2 million to 2.5 million clones, approximately 96% seen once. Study observations and caveats: Against clonotypes common to all four donors, non-shared ones had lower generation probabilities.

With regard to this clone: The antigen remains unidentified.

This CDR3 spans 15 amino acids. Trimming took off 2 bases at V and 1 base at J, with 8 bases between the two ends. Germline-derived CDR1 and CDR2 are LNHDA and SQIVND (reference sequence). The sequence came from a young man in good health. The genes are TRBV19 and TRBJ2-2; no reliable D call. Sequencing was performed on naive CD4+ T cells sorted from blood. Subset meaning: CD45RA+ positively selected. The CDR3 region is CASSILSRNTGELFF. In nucleotides, the CDR3 is TGTGCCAGTAGTATACTATCCCGGAACACCGGGGAGCTGTTTTTT.